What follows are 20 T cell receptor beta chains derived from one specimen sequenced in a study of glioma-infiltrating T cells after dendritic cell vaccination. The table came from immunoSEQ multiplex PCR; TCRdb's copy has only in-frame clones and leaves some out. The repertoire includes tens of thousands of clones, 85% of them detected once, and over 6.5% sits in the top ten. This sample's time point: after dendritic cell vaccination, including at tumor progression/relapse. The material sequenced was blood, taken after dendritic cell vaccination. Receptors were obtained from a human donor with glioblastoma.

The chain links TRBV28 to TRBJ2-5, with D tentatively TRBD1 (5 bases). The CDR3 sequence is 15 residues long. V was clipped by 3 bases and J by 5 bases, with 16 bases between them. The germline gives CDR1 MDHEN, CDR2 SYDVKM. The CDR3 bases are TGTGCCAGCAGTTTCGAGTACCAAGGGGCTGAGACCCAGTACTTC. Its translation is CASSFEYQGAETQYF.

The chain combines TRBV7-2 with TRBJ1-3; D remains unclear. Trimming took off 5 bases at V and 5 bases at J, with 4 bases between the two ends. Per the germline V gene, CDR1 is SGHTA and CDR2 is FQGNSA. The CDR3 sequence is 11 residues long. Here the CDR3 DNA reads TGTGCCAGCAGCCAAAGAAACACCATATATTTT. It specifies CASSQRNTIYF.

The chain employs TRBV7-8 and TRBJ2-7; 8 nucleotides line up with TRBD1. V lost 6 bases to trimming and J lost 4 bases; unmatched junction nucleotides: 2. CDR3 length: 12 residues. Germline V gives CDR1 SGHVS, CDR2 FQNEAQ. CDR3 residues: CASRDREYEQYF. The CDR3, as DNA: TGTGCCAGCAGGGACAGGGAATACGAGCAGTACTTC.

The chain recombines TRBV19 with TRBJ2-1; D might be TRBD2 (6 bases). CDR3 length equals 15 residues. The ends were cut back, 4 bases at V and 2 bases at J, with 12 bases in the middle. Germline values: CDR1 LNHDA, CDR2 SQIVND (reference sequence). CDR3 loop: CASSRMGGAYNEQFF. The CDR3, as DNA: TGTGCCAGTAGTAGAATGGGGGGTGCCTACAATGAGCAGTTCTTC. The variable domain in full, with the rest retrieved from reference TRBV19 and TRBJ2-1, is DGGITQSPKYLFRKEGQNVTLSCEQNLNHDAMYWYRQDPGQGLRLIYYSQIVNDFQKGDIAEGYSVSREKKESFPLTVTSAQKNPTAFYLCASSRMGGAYNEQFFGPGTRLTVL.

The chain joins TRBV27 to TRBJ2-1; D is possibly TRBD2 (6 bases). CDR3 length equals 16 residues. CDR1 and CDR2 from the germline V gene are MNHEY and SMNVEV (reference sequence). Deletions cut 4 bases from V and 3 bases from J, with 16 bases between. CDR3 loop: CASSSTAGTFYNEQFF. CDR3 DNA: TGTGCCAGCAGTTCAACCGCCGGGACTTTCTACAATGAGCAGTTCTTC.

The CDR3 nucleotides read TGTGCCAGCAGGCCTCGGACAGGGCCTAGCACAGATACGCAGTATTTT. Translating gives CASRPRTGPSTDTQYF. The genes are TRBV27 and TRBJ2-3; TRBD1 aligns across 8 bases. CDR3 length equals 16 residues. Germline V CDR1 and CDR2: MNHEY, SMNVEV (reference sequence). Trimming cost V 6 bases and J 0 bases; bases outside gene matches: 8.

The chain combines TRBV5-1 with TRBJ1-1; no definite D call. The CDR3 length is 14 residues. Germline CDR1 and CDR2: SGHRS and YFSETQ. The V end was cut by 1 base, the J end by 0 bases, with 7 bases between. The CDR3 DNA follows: TGCGCCAGCAGCTTGTGGCAAGTGAACACTGAAGCTTTCTTT. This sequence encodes CASSLWQVNTEAFF.

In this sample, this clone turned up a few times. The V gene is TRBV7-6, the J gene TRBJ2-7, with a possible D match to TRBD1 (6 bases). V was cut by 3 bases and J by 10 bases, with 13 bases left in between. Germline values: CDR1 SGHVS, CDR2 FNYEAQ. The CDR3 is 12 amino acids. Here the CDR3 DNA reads TGTGCCAGCAGCTTTGGGGGCGGTCATCAGTACTTC. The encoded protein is CASSFGGGHQYF.

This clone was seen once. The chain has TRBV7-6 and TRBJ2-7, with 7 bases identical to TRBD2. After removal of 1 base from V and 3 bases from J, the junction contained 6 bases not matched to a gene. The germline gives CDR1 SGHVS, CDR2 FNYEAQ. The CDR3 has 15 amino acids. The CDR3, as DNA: TGTGCCAGCAGCTTAGATCCACTAGCGAACTACGAGCAGTACTTC. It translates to CASSLDPLANYEQYF.

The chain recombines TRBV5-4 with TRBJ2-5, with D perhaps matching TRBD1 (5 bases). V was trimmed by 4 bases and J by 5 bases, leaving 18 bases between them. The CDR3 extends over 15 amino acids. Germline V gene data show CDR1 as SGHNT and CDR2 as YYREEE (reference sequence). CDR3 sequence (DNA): TGTGCCAGCAGCCTTGGTAGGGGTAGACTGGAGACCCAGTACTTC. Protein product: CASSLGRGRLETQYF.

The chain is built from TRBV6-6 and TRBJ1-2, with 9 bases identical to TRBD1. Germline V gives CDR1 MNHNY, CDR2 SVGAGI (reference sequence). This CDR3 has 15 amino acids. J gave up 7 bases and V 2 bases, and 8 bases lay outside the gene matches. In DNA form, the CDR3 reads TGTGCCAGCAGTTACGCGACAGGGGGTGGCGGTGGCTACACCTTC. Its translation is CASSYATGGGGGYTF.

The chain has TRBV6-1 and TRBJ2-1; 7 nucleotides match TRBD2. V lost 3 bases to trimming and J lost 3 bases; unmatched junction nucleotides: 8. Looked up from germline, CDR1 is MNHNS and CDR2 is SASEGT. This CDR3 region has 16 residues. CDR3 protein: CASSELGGAVYNEQFF. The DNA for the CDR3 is TGTGCCAGCAGTGAGTTGGGAGGGGCGGTCTACAATGAGCAGTTCTTC.

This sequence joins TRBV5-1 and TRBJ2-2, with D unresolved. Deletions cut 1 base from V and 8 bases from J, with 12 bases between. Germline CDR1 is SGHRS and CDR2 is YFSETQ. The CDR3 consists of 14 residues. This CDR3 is CASSLSGPPGELFF. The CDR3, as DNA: TGCGCCAGCAGCTTGTCCGGTCCTCCTGGGGAGCTGTTTTTT.

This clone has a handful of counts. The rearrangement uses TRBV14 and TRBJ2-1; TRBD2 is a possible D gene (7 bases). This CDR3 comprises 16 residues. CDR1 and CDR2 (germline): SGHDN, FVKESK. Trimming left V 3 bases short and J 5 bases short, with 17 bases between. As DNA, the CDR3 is TGTGCCAGCAGCCATAGGGGGAGCGGGAAAAACAATGAGCAGTTCTTC. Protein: CASSHRGSGKNNEQFF. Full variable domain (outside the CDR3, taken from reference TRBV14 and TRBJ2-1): EAGVTQFPSHSVIEKGQTVTLRCDPISGHDNLYWYRRVMGKEIKFLLHFVKESKQDESGMPNNRFLAERTGGTYSTLKVQPAELEDSGVYFCASSHRGSGKNNEQFFGPGTRLTVL.

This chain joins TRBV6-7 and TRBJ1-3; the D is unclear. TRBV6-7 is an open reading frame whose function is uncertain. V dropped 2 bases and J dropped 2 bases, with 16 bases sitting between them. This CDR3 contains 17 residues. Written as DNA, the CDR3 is TGTGCCAGCAGTTACGCGATCCCGGGAAACGCTGGAAACACCATATATTTT. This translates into CASSYAIPGNAGNTIYF.

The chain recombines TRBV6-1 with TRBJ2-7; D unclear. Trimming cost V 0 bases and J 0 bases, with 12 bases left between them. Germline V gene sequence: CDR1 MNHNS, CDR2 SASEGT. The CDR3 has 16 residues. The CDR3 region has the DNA TGTGCCAGCAGTGAAGCTTGGGCAAGTAGCTCCTACGAGCAGTACTTC. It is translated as CASSEAWASSSYEQYF.

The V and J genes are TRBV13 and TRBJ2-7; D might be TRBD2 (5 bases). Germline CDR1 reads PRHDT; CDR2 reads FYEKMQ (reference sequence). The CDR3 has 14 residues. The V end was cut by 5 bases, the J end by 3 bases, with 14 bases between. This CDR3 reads CASSRRLTSYEQYF. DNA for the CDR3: TGTGCCAGCAGCCGACGACTAACGAGCTACGAGCAGTACTTC.

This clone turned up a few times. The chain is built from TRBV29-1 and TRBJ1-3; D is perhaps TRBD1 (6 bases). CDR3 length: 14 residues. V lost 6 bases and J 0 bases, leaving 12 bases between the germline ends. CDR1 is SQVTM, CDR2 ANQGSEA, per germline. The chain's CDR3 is CSVADSSSGNTIYF. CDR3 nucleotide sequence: TGCAGCGTCGCGGACAGTAGCTCTGGAAACACCATATATTTT.

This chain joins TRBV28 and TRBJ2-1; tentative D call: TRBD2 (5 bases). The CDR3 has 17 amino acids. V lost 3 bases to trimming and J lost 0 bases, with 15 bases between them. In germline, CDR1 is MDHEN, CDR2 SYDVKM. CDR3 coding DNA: TGTGCCAGCAGTTTGCAACTAGGGTCGAGCTCCTACAATGAGCAGTTCTTC. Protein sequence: CASSLQLGSSSYNEQFF.

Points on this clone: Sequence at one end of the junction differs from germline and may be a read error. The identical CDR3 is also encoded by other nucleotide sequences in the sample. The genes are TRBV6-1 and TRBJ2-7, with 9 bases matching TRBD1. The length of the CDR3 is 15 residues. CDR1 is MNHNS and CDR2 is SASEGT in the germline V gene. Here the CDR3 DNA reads TGTGCCAGCAGTGAGCCCCCCGGACAGGGGTACGAGCAATACTTC. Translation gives CASSEPPGQGYEQYF.